The 24 T cell receptor delta chains presented below share a single source sample, sequenced in a study of gamma-delta chains in newborns, infants, children. TCRdb re-called the reads via CATT. The data contain 5,000 or so delta-chain clones, less than 5% of them singletons. Sequences were obtained from blood. All receptors derive from a child who was a newborn, infant or young child, either healthy, febrile or measles-vaccinated (not recorded which).

By share, this clone counts as medium-sized. This may stem from a read error, because a much larger clone lies one nucleotide away. This same CDR3 is encoded by further DNA sequences in the sample. The V and J genes are TRDV2 and TRDJ3; D is unresolved. The germline CDR1 and CDR2 sequences are GEAIGNYY and EKD. This CDR3 comprises 13 residues. With 4 bases removed from V and 2 bases from J, the gap between germline ends came to 2 bases. CDR3 amino acids: CACDTWDTRQMFF. The CDR3 region has the DNA TGTGCCTGTGATACCTGGGACACCCGACAGATGTTTTTC.

This clone was seen a few times. The chain employs TRDV2 and TRDJ1; 10 nucleotides line up with TRDD3. V dropped 5 bases and J dropped 3; count of bases not matched to a gene: 5. CDR3 length: 14 amino acids. Germline V lookup: CDR1 GEAIGNYY, CDR2 EKD. This CDR3 is CACVQLGDSDKLIF. In DNA form, the CDR3 reads TGTGCCTGTGTCCAACTGGGGGATTCCGATAAACTCATCTTT.

CDR3 bases: TGTGCTCTTGGGGAACTAAGGTACTGGGGGGATAAACTCATCTTT. Its translation: CALGELRYWGDKLIF. This rearrangement joins TRDV1 to TRDJ1; 8 bases fit TRDD3. Germline trimming cut 0 bases from V and 5 bases from J; bases unmatched to any gene: 5. Germline V gene sequence: CDR1 TSWWSYY, CDR2 QGS. The CDR3 totals 15 residues.

This clone showed up just a few times. This sequence joins TRDV2 and TRDJ2; 8 bases align to TRDD3. Germline V CDR1 and CDR2: GEAIGNYY, EKD. The junction had 7 bases not matched to a gene; V was cut back by 2 bases and J by 0 bases. The CDR3 consists of 17 residues. CDR3 DNA sequence: TGTGCCTGTGACATACTGGGGGTCGGGGCTTTGACAGCACAACTCTTCTTT. Its protein product is CACDILGVGALTAQLFF.

A remark on this clone: Distinct nucleotide sequences in the sample also encode this CDR3. The chain employs TRDV2 and TRDJ3, with TRDD3 identical over 13 bases. Germline V gene lookup returns CDR1 GEAIGNYY and CDR2 EKD. The length of the CDR3 is 19 residues. The trim removed 0 bases at V and 1 base at J, leaving 2 bases unmatched. The CDR3 DNA is TGTGCCTGTGACACCTTACTGGGGGATACGTCCTGGGACACCCGACAGATGTTTTTC. Translating gives CACDTLLGDTSWDTRQMFF.

This clone was counted a few times. This sequence joins TRDV1 and TRDJ1, with 7 bases aligning to TRDD3. The germline CDR1 and CDR2 sequences are TSWWSYY and QGS. Trimming removed 1 base from V and 4 bases from J; junction bases left unmatched: 21. The CDR3 totals 20 residues. This chain's CDR3 is CALGERWTLGVWGPNDKLIF. DNA for the CDR3: TGTGCTCTTGGGGAACGGTGGACCCTGGGGGTCTGGGGGCCGAACGATAAACTCATCTTT.

This clone was counted only a few times. This chain joins TRDV2 and TRDJ3; 13 bases are shared with TRDD3. Germline V gene data show CDR1 as GEAIGNYY and CDR2 as EKD. V gave up 3 bases and J gave up 0 bases; unmatched junction bases: 7. This CDR3 has 20 residues. This CDR3 reads CACDLLLGDTSSWDTRQMFF. The CDR3 nucleotides read TGTGCCTGTGACCTACTACTGGGGGATACGAGCTCCTGGGACACCCGACAGATGTTTTTC.

The chain combines TRDV2 with TRDJ2; TRDD3 matches 11 bases. The CDR3 has 17 amino acids. V dropped 0 bases and J dropped 0; count of bases not matched to a gene: 2. Germline assignment: CDR1 GEAIGNYY and CDR2 EKD. CDR3 residues: CACDTLGDTTLTAQLFF. The CDR3 coding sequence is TGTGCCTGTGACACCTTGGGGGATACGACTTTGACAGCACAACTCTTCTTT.

This clone was recorded a few times. It may be a read error: a sequence one base away is much more abundant. The chain combines TRDV2 with TRDJ3, with 11 bases lining up with TRDD3. The trim removed 3 bases at V and 0 bases at J, leaving 3 bases unmatched. Germline CDR1 and CDR2: GEAIGNYY and EKD. The length of the CDR3 is 18 residues. CDR3 nucleotide sequence: TGTGCCTGTGACGGTACTGGGGGATACTCCTGGGACACCCGACAGATGTTTTTC. Protein sequence: CACDGTGGYSWDTRQMFF.

The chain couples TRDV1 to TRDJ1; TRDD3 agrees at 11 bases. Germline V lookup: CDR1 TSWWSYY, CDR2 QGS. The CDR3 is 16 residues long. Trimming removed 4 bases from V and 3 bases from J; junction bases left unmatched: 7. Written as DNA, the CDR3 is TGTGCTCTTGGGGGTTGGGGGATACGCCCGCCCGATAAACTCATCTTT. It yields the protein CALGGWGIRPPDKLIF.

This clone was seen a few times. The chain couples TRDV2 to TRDJ3, with D maybe TRDD3 (6 bases). V lost 0 bases and J 0 bases, leaving 17 bases between the germline ends. This CDR3 is built from 20 residues. CDR1 is GEAIGNYY, CDR2 EKD, per germline. The DNA for the CDR3 is TGTGCCTGTGACACCTGGGGGCCTAACCTCAGCTCCTGGGACACCCGACAGATGTTTTTC. Translating gives CACDTWGPNLSSWDTRQMFF.

The genes are TRDV2 and TRDJ3; 9 nucleotides agree with TRDD3. The V gene end was trimmed by 3 bases and the J gene end by 0 bases; junction bases not matched to a gene: 14. Germline lookup yields CDR1 GEAIGNYY and CDR2 EKD. The CDR3 consists of 21 residues. CDR3 loop: CACDRTGGPGFSSWDTRQMFF. The CDR3 DNA sequence: TGTGCCTGTGACCGGACTGGGGGACCGGGATTCAGCTCCTGGGACACCCGACAGATGTTTTTC.

This clone showed up just a few times. Written as DNA, the CDR3 is TGTGCCTTCATCGTTTCCCGCCTGGGGGACCTCTCGTACACCGATAAACTCATCTTT. It codes for CAFIVSRLGDLSYTDKLIF. J is TRDJ1 and V is TRDV3; 8 positions agree with TRDD3. The junction had 21 bases not matched to a gene; V was cut back by 3 bases and J by 0 bases. The CDR3 extends over 19 amino acids. CDR1 TVYSNPD and CDR2 GDNSRS come from the germline V gene (reference sequence).

The J gene is TRDJ1, the V gene TRAV29/DV5, with 10 nucleotides matching TRDD3. The ends lost 0 bases at V and 0 bases at J; junction bases unmatched: 17. Germline assignment: CDR1 NSMFDY and CDR2 ISSIKDK. The CDR3 extends over 20 amino acids. This CDR3 reads CAASVNGGYFSGGYTDKLIF. The CDR3 coding sequence is TGTGCAGCAAGCGTTAATGGGGGATACTTCTCTGGGGGTTACACCGATAAACTCATCTTT.

Concerning this clone: Distinct nucleotide sequences in the sample also encode this CDR3. The chain uses TRDV2 and TRDJ2; 13 bases are shared with TRDD3. With 3 bases clipped from V and 3 bases from J, the junction kept 3 bases outside the gene matches. This CDR3 contains 16 residues. CDR1 is GEAIGNYY and CDR2 is EKD in the germline V gene. The CDR3 DNA follows: TGTGCCTGTGACGTACTGGGGGATACGCTGACAGCACAACTCTTCTTT. This sequence encodes CACDVLGDTLTAQLFF.

On this clone: This may stem from a read error, because a much larger clone lies one nucleotide away. V gene TRDV2 combines with J gene TRDJ2; 8 nucleotides match TRDD3. The CDR3 covers 14 residues. J was trimmed by 3 bases and V by 3 bases; bases with no gene match: 2. Germline-derived CDR1 and CDR2 are GEAIGNYY and EKD. The CDR3 spells CACDAWGMTAQLFF. CDR3 coding DNA: TGTGCCTGTGACGCCTGGGGGATGACAGCACAACTCTTCTTT.

The CDR3 reads CACDTGSGTVGRTAQLFF. CDR3 nucleotides: TGTGCCTGTGACACCGGCTCGGGGACTGTGGGGAGGACAGCACAACTCTTCTTT. J is TRDJ2 and V is TRDV2, with D perhaps matching TRDD3 (5 bases). TCRdb carries no J gene annotation; the J gene was assigned here by matching the DNA with germline. V lost 0 bases and J 4 bases, leaving 20 bases between the germline ends. CDR3 length: 18 residues. The germline V gene encodes CDR1 GEAIGNYY and CDR2 EKD.

The V gene is TRDV2, the J gene TRDJ3, with 13 bases lining up with TRDD3. The CDR3 is 20 amino acids. The trim removed 0 bases at V and 2 bases at J, leaving 6 bases unmatched. CDR1 GEAIGNYY and CDR2 EKD come from the germline V gene. The DNA of the CDR3 is TGTGCCTGTGACACCCTTACTGGGGGATACGCCGCCTGGGACACCCGACAGATGTTTTTC. It encodes CACDTLTGGYAAWDTRQMFF.

In this sample, this clone turned up a few times. The genes are TRDV1 and TRDJ2, with 13 positions matching TRDD3. The V and J ends lost 0 bases and 4 bases, in that order; junction bases with no gene match: 17. The CDR3 is 22 residues long. CDR1 is TSWWSYY, CDR2 QGS, per germline. The CDR3 protein is CALGELPAFLRLGDTWTAQLFF. The CDR3, as DNA: TGTGCTCTTGGGGAACTCCCGGCCTTCCTTAGACTGGGGGATACGTGGACAGCACAACTCTTCTTT.

This clone was counted between two and nine times. A much larger clone is a single base away; this may be a read error. This sample also contains other DNA sequences that code for the same CDR3. The genes are TRDV2 and TRDJ2; 9 bases are a match to TRDD3. The germline CDR1 and CDR2 sequences are GEAIGNYY and EKD. This CDR3 spans 19 amino acids. CDR3 bases: TGTGCCTGCGACACTTTAGCTGGGGGATCCGTAGCTTTGACAGCACAACTCTTCTTT. Its protein product is CACDTLAGGSVALTAQLFF.

This clone counts as medium-sized. The chain uses TRAV29/DV5 and TRDJ1, with TRDD3 matching over 13 bases. The CDR3 extends over 16 amino acids. Germline CDR1 and CDR2: NSMFDY and ISSIKDK. Germline trimming cut 0 bases from V and 1 base from J; bases unmatched to any gene: 3. The CDR3 DNA reads TGTGCAGCAAGCGAACTGGGGGATACGGGCACCGATAAACTCATCTTT. It is translated as CAASELGDTGTDKLIF.

There are a few counts of this clone. The rearrangement uses TRDV2 and TRDJ1, with 8 nucleotides matching TRDD3. Germline V gene data show CDR1 as GEAIGNYY and CDR2 as EKD. The CDR3 consists of 16 residues. The J segment lost 0 bases and the V segment lost 0 bases, leaving 5 bases of the junction unmatched. CDR3 in DNA: TGTGCCTGTGACACCGTTGGGGGATCTAACACCGATAAACTCATCTTT. Translating gives CACDTVGGSNTDKLIF.

This clone was seen a handful of times. The junction shows a germline mismatch at one end, possibly a read error. The rearrangement uses TRDV1 and TRDJ1; 8 bases are a match to TRDD3. The CDR3 covers 20 residues. CDR1 and CDR2 (germline): TSWWSYY, QGS. CDR3 loop: CALGELGGLRGYPYTDKLIF. Here the CDR3 DNA reads TGTGCCCTTGGGGAACTAGGAGGCCTGAGGGGATACCCTTACACCGATAAACTCATCTTT.

This chain uses TRDV2 with TRDJ3; 7 bases fit TRDD3. The CDR3 totals 20 residues. The germline V gene has CDR1 GEAIGNYY and CDR2 EKD. Unmatched junction bases numbered 13, after V lost 3 bases and J lost 0 bases. CDR3 region: CACDALWGSERSWDTRQMFF. Written as DNA, the CDR3 is TGTGCCTGTGACGCACTCTGGGGGTCCGAACGCTCCTGGGACACCCGACAGATGTTTTTC.